This TCR beta chain stems from a study of TIL therapy for anti-PD-1-resistant metastatic lung cancer. The wider study: Tumors were harvested before any PD-1/PD-L1 blockade.

V was shortened by 0 bases and J by 9 bases, with 19 bases between the two germline ends. From germline, CDR1 is SGDLS and CDR2 YYNGEE. CDR3 length: 16 residues. Sample time point: pre-treatment sample, taken before nivolumab and TIL therapy. The libraries were made with immunoSEQ v3. Profiled with immunoSEQ multiplex PCR; TCRdb holds only in-frame clones, not every one. The sample consists of about 36,000 clones, more than 60% of them appearing once. This chain joins TRBV9 and TRBJ2-1; possibly TRBD1 or TRBD2 for D (5 bases each). The receptor was isolated from a person aged 25 to 80 with non-small cell lung cancer. The sample consisted of blood, taken at baseline. The CDR3 protein is CASSVATRQGIGEQFF. As DNA, the CDR3 is TGTGCCAGCAGCGTAGCTACTAGGCAGGGAATTGGTGAGCAGTTCTTC.